The source of this T cell receptor beta chain is a study of cytomegalovirus exposure and HLA in healthy donors. Study-wide points: Reported results showed that the classifier diagnosed cytomegalovirus status with high specificity and sensitivity. Among the CMV-associated chains, three were confirmed in vitro as specific for CMV antigens. Most subjects' HLA-A and HLA-B alleles were reportedly predicted from TCR beta sequences.

In the PCR, 60 Vbeta and 13 Jbeta primers were used. Profiling relied on immunoSEQ multiplex PCR, and the TCRdb table lists in-frame clones only, not all of them. This table has about 100,000 clones, around 84% appearing once. Remarks on this clone: The antigen remains unidentified.

CDR3 length equals 15 residues. Between the trimmed V and J ends, which lost 3 bases and 3 bases, there was a span of 12 bases. Germline V lookup: CDR1 MNHNS, CDR2 SASEGT. The TCR originated in a woman between 18 and 29 years old in good health and CMV-seronegative. Material for sequencing was PBMCs. The chain recombines TRBV6-1 with TRBJ2-1, with a tentative D call TRBD1 (6 bases). The CDR3 DNA reads as TGTGCCAGCAGTGACCTAGAGGACAGCTACAATGAGCAGTTCTTC. Protein sequence: CASSDLEDSYNEQFF.